Listed below are T cell receptor beta chains from one sample, sequenced in a study of blood T cells in healthy people across ages. TCRdb reprocessed the 5' RACE reads with MiXCR, giving one entry per CDR3 protein. This repertoire shows approximately 360,000 distinct CDR3 sequences, 45% to 60% found once; its top ten account for 45% to 55%. Sample: blood. The receptors here all came from a man in his sixties in good health. The CDR3 runs from the conserved cysteine through the conserved F or W. D genes are given only for firm matches. Clone size is not always given. Where it is, it says once, few, many or a class for expanded clones.

once,TRBJ2-7,TRBV10-3,TRBD2,TGTGCCACCGGGGGGGGCGATACCTCCTACGAGCAGTACTTC,CATGGGDTSYEQYF
few,TRBJ2-7,TRBV20-1,TRBD1,TGCAGTGCTAGAAAGGGACAGGGCATATCGTCCTACGAGCAGTACTTC,CSARKGQGISSYEQYF
-,TRBJ2-7,TRBV25-1,TRBD2,TGTGCCAGCAGTGAAGGGGTAGCGGGAAGGGCGGACGAGCAGTACTTC,CASSEGVAGRADEQYF
-,TRBJ1-2,TRBV25-1,-,TGTGCCAGCAGTGGAGAGTTCTATGGCTACACCTTC,CASSGEFYGYTF
-,TRBJ2-2,TRBV5-1,-,TGCGCCAGCAGCCCTGACGGCACCGGGGAGCTGTTTTTT,CASSPDGTGELFF
-,TRBJ1-1,TRBV7-2,-,TGTGCCAGCAGCTTTCCCAACAGGGCGGCGAACACTGAAGCTTTCTTT,CASSFPNRAANTEAFF
-,TRBJ2-1,TRBV3-1,-,TGTGCCAGCAGCCAAGCCCCAGGGGTGCCCTACAATGAGCAGTTCTTC,CASSQAPGVPYNEQFF
-,TRBJ2-1,TRBV7-2,-,TGTGCCAGCAGCTTAGTGGGACCCTTGGGGAGTGAGCAGTTCTTC,CASSLVGPLGSEQFF
-,TRBJ2-7,TRBV28,-,TGTGCCAGCAGTTTGAGCCGCCCTGGTTGGGAGCAGTACTTC,CASSLSRPGWEQYF
-,TRBJ1-2,TRBV20-1,-,TGCAGTGCTAGAGAGCGGAGCGGGGGGCTCGATGGCTACACCTTC,CSARERSGGLDGYTF
-,TRBJ2-2,TRBV20-1,TRBD2,TGCAGTGCTAGACCTCCGGGACTAGCGGGAGGTCCGAACACCGGGGAGCTGTTTTTT,CSARPPGLAGGPNTGELFF
-,TRBJ2-2,TRBV28,-,TGTGCCAGCGGGGGGTTTATCGGGGAGCTGTTTTTT,CASGGFIGELFF
-,TRBJ2-5,TRBV29-1,TRBD2,TGCAGCGTTGAGACTAGCGCAGAACCAGAGACCCAGTACTTC,CSVETSAEPETQYF
-,TRBJ2-2,TRBV9,TRBD2,TGTGCCAGCAGCGTAGGCGGGAGGAACACCGGGGAGCTGTTTTTT,CASSVGGRNTGELFF
-,TRBJ2-1,TRBV3-1,-,TGTGCCAGCAGCCCCGGACTATTTCGATCCTACAATGAGCAGTTCTTC,CASSPGLFRSYNEQFF
once,TRBJ2-7,TRBV5-1,-,TGCGCCAGCAGCTTGGGGACAACAGGGGAGGCCTACGAGCAGTACTTC,CASSLGTTGEAYEQYF
few,TRBJ2-1,TRBV20-1,TRBD2,TGCAGTGCTAGAAGCGGGGGGGCCTACAATGAGCAGTTCTTC,CSARSGGAYNEQFF
few,TRBJ1-1,TRBV28,-,TGTGCCAGCATCCCACAGGGCACTGAAGCTTTCTTT,CASIPQGTEAFF
-,TRBJ2-5,TRBV20-1,TRBD2,TGCAGTGCTAGGACAAGTCTGGGGGGGGAGACCCAGTACTTC,CSARTSLGGETQYF
-,TRBJ2-1,TRBV4-3,TRBD2,TGCGCCAGCAGCCGAGAGCGGGAGCGTGAGCAGTTCTTC,CASSREREREQFF